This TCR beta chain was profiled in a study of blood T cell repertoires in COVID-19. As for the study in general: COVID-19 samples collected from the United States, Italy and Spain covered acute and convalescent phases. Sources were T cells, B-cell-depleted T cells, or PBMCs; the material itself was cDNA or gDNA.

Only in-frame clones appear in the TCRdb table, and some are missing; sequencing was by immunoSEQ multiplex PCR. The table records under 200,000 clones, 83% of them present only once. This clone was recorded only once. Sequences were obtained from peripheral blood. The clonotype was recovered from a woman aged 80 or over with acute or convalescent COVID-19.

CDR3: CASRTQTGGNEKLFF. The CDR3 DNA follows: TGTGCCAGTAGGACCCAAACAGGGGGCAATGAAAAACTGTTTTTT. The V gene is TRBV19, the J gene TRBJ1-4; 9 bases line up with TRBD1. The germline V gene encodes CDR1 LNHDA and CDR2 SQIVND (reference sequence). The CDR3 totals 15 residues. V trimming: 6 bases; J trimming: 5 bases; junction bases outside the gene matches: 7.